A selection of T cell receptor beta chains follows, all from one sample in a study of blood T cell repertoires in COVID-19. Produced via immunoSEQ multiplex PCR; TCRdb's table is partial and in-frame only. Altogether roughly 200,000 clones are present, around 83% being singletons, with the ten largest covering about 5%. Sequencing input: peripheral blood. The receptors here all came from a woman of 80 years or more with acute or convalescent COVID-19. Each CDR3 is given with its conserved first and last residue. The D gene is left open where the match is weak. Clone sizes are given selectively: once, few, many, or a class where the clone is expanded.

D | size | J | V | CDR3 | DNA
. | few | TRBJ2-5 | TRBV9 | CASSVDGRETQYF | TGTGCCAGCAGCGTAGATGGGAGGGAGACCCAGTACTTC
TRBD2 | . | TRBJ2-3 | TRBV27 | CASSFSGRAWADTQYF | TGTGCCAGCAGTTTTAGCGGGAGGGCCTGGGCAGATACGCAGTATTTT
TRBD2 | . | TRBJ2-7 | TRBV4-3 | CASSRTSGSSYEQYF | TGCGCCAGCAGCAGGACTAGCGGGAGTAGCTACGAGCAGTACTTC
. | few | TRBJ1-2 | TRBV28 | CASITAGKFNYGYTF | TGTGCCAGCATCACCGCAGGGAAGTTCAACTATGGCTACACCTTC
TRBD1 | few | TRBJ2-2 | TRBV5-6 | CASQQGSGELFF | TGTGCCAGCCAACAGGGGAGCGGGGAGCTGTTTTTT
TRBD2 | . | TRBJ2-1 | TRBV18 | CASSRTSGSYNEQFF | TGTGCCAGCTCAAGAACTAGCGGGAGTTACAATGAGCAGTTCTTC
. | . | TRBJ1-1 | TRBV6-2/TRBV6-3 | CASSLYPLGTEAFF | TGTGCCAGCAGCCTATACCCGCTCGGGACTGAAGCTTTCTTT
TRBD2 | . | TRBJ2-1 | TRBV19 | CASTSISGSSYNEQFF | TGTGCCAGTACCTCCATAAGCGGGAGCTCCTACAATGAGCAGTTCTTC
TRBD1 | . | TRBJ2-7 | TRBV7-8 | CASSARRDRPAYEQYF | TGTGCCAGCAGCGCCCGACGGGACAGACCAGCCTACGAGCAGTACTTC
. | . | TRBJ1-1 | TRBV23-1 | CASSQPLGLENTEAFF | TGCGCCAGCAGTCAACCCCTGGGGCTGGAGAACACTGAAGCTTTCTTT
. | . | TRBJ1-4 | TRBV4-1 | CASSQVGGGGLSEKLFF | TGCGCCAGCAGCCAAGTGGGGGGAGGAGGCTTAAGTGAAAAACTGTTTTTT
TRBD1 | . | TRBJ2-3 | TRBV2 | CASRQRQGETDTQYF | TGTGCCAGCAGGCAGAGACAGGGGGAGACAGATACGCAGTATTTT
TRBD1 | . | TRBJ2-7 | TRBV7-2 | CASSLGLQGAAYEQYF | TGTGCCAGCAGCTTAGGGTTGCAGGGGGCTGCCTACGAGCAGTACTTC
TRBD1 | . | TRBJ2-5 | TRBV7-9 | CASSFTRQGQETQYF | TGTGCCAGCAGCTTCACTCGACAGGGGCAAGAGACCCAGTACTTC
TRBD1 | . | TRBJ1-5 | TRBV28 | CASSDSLTGGNQPQHF | TGTGCCAGCAGTGACTCATTGACAGGGGGCAATCAGCCCCAGCATTTT
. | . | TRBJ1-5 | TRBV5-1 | CASRSRDTENQPQHF | TGCGCCAGCAGGTCTCGGGACACCGAAAATCAGCCCCAGCATTTT
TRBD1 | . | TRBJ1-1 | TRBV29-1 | CSATGTGNTEAFF | TGCAGCGCCACCGGGACAGGGAACACTGAAGCTTTCTTT
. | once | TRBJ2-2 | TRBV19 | CASSNYRVSDTGELFF | TGTGCCAGTAGTAATTACAGGGTCTCCGACACCGGGGAGCTGTTTTTT
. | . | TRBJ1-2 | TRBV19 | CASSIAGSYGYTF | TGTGCCAGTAGTATAGCAGGGTCCTATGGCTACACCTTC
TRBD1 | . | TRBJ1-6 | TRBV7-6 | CASSTRGQGWSPLHF | TGTGCCAGCAGCACACGGGGACAGGGATGGTCACCCCTCCACTTT
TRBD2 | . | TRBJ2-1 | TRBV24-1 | CATSDPSSGNVYNEQFF | TGTGCCACCAGTGACCCATCTAGCGGGAATGTCTACAATGAGCAGTTCTTC
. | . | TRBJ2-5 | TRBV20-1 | CSASSGSETQYF | TGCAGTGCTAGTTCGGGATCAGAGACCCAGTACTTC
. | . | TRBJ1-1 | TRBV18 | CASSLLDPNTEAFF | TGTGCCAGCTCACTATTAGATCCTAACACTGAAGCTTTCTTT
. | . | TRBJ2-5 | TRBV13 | CASSSAVGETQYF | TGTGCCAGCAGCTCCGCCGTCGGGGAGACCCAGTACTTC
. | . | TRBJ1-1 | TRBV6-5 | CASSYDRVSGAEAFF | TGTGCCAGCAGTTATGACCGGGTGTCGGGGGCTGAAGCTTTCTTT
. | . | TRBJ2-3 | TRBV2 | CASSEGQGGTDTQYF | TGTGCCAGCAGTGAGGGACAAGGGGGCACAGATACGCAGTATTTT
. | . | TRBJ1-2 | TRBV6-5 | CASSYSVRQAGYTF | TGTGCCAGCAGTTACTCCGTACGGCAGGCGGGCTACACCTTC
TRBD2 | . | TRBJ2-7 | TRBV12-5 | CASAMGTSGIYEQYF | TGTGCTAGTGCCATGGGGACTAGCGGGATCTACGAGCAGTACTTC
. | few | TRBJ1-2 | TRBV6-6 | CASRRSGDKGNYGYTF | TGTGCCAGCAGACGCTCAGGGGACAAAGGCAACTATGGCTACACCTTC
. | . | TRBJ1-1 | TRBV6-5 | CASGYRGNTEAFF | TGTGCCAGCGGGTACCGGGGAAACACTGAAGCTTTCTTT
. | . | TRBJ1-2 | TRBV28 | CASGTVDANYGYTF | TGTGCCAGCGGAACAGTCGACGCTAACTATGGCTACACCTTC
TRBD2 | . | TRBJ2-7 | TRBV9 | CASSVGAAGESMGQYF | TGTGCCAGCAGCGTAGGGGCGGCGGGAGAATCGATGGGGCAGTACTTC
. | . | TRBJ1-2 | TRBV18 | CASSPGGVTNYGYTF | TGTGCCAGCTCACCAGGAGGAGTTACTAACTATGGCTACACCTTC
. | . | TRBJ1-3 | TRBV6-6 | CASSYSPGGNTIYF | TGTGCCAGCAGTTACTCCCCAGGGGGAAACACCATATATTTT
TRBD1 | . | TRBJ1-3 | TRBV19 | CATQGAVGNTIYF | TGTGCCACCCAGGGGGCAGTTGGAAACACCATATATTTT
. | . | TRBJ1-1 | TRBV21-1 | CASSKSSRIRDRSNTEAFF | TGTGCCAGCAGCAAATCCTCCCGAATTAGGGACAGAAGTAACACTGAAGCTTTCTTT
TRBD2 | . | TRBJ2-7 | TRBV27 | CASSSPGRGNEQYF | TGTGCCAGCAGTTCCCCCGGGAGGGGAAACGAGCAGTACTTC
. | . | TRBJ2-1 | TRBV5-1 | CASSPGLSSYNEQFF | TGCGCCAGCAGCCCCGGACTGAGCTCCTACAATGAGCAGTTCTTC
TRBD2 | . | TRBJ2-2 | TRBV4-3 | CASSRLAGGPSGELFF | TGCGCCAGCAGCCGACTAGCGGGAGGGCCGTCCGGGGAGCTGTTTTTT
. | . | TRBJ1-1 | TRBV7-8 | CASSLQGSAGTEAFF | TGTGCCAGCAGCTTACAGGGATCGGCTGGGACTGAAGCTTTCTTT
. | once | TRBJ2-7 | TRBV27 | CASSYREPYEQYF | TGTGCCAGCAGCTACAGGGAACCCTACGAGCAGTACTTC
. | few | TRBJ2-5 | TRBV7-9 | CASSLGLGGAQETQYF | TGTGCCAGCAGCTTAGGGCTAGGCGGGGCTCAAGAGACCCAGTACTTC
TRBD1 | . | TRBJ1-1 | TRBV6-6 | CASSLTGGWTEAFF | TGTGCCAGCAGTTTGACAGGGGGATGGACTGAAGCTTTCTTT
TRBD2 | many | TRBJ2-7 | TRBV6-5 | CASRFSGRGTYEQYF | TGTGCCAGCAGGTTTAGCGGGAGGGGGACCTACGAGCAGTACTTC
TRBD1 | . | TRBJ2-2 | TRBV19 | CASRRQGSFPGELFF | TGTGCCAGCCGCCGACAGGGGTCGTTCCCCGGGGAGCTGTTTTTT